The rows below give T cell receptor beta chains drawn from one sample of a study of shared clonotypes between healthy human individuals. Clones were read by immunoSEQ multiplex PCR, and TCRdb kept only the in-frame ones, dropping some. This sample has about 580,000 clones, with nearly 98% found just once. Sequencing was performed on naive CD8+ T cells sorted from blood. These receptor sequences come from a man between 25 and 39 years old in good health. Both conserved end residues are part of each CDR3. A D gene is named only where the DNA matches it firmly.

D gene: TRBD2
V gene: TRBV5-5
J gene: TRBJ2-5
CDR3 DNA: TGTGCCAGCAGCTGGTTACTAGCGGGAGGGGTAGAGACCCAGTACTTC
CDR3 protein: CASSWLLAGGVETQYF

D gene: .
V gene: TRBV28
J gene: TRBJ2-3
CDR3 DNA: TGTGCCAGCAGTTTACCTTACCAATCGGGCTTCTCCCAGCTCGCAGATACGCAGTATTTT
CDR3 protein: CASSLPYQSGFSQLADTQYF

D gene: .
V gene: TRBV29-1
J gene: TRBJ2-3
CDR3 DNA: TGCAGCATAAACTCAGGGGCGGGCACAGATACGCAGTATTTT
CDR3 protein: CSINSGAGTDTQYF

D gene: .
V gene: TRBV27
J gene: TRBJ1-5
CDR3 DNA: TGTGCCAGCAGTTTGGTCCAGGGGACCAATCAGCCCCAGCATTTT
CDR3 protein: CASSLVQGTNQPQHF

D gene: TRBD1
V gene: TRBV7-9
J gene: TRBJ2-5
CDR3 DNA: TGTGCCAGCAGCGACTGGACAGGCCAAGAGACCCAGTACTTC
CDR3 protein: CASSDWTGQETQYF

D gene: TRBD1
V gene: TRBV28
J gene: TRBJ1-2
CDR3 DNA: TGTGCCAGCAGTTTCGGGACAGGAACTAACTATGGCTACACCTTC
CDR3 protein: CASSFGTGTNYGYTF

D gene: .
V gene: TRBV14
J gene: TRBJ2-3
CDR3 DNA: TGTGCCAGCAGCCAAGATACCAGGGTCGGAGATACGCAGTATTTT
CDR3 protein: CASSQDTRVGDTQYF

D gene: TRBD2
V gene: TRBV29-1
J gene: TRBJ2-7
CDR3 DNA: TGCAGCGTTGAACCCAGCGGGAGGGGTAACGAGCAGTACTTC
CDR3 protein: CSVEPSGRGNEQYF

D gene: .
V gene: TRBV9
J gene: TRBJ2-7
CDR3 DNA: TGTGCCAGCAGACCATCCTACGAGCAGTACTTC
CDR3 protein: CASRPSYEQYF

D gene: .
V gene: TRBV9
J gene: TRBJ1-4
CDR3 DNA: TGTGCCAGCAGCGGGAGTGGGGGGACTAATGAAAAACTGTTTTTT
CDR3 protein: CASSGSGGTNEKLFF

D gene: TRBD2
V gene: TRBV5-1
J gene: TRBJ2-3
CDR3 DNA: TGCGCCAGCAGCTTGGGCGGGAGCGCAGATACGCAGTATTTT
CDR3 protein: CASSLGGSADTQYF

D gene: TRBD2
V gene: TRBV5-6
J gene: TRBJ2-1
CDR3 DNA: TGTGCCAGCAGCTTCCCCCTAGCGGGATACAATGAGCAGTTCTTC
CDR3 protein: CASSFPLAGYNEQFF

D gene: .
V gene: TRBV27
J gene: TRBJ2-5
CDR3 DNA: TGTGCCAGCAGTTTATCGATGAGCGGTAGCGGATACCAAGAGACCCAGTACTTC
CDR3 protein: CASSLSMSGSGYQETQYF

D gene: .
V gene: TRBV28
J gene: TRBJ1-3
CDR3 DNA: TGTGCCAGCCGCGAAAGGGGACACCTGAACACCATATATTTT
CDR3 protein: CASRERGHLNTIYF

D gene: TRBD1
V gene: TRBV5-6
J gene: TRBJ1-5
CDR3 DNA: TGTGCCAGCAGCTGGACAGGGGGAAATCAGCCCCAGCATTTT
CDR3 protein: CASSWTGGNQPQHF

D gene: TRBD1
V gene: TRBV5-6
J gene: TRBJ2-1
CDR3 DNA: TGTGCCAGCAGAGGACAGGGGAATGAGCAGTTCTTC
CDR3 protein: CASRGQGNEQFF

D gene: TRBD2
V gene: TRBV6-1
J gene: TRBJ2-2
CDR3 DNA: TGTGCCAGCAGAGGACTAGCGGGAGAAGGGGAGCTGTTTTTT
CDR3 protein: CASRGLAGEGELFF